The 27 T cell receptor beta chains below were found in one sample sequenced in a study of T-cell memory formation after mild COVID-19. TCRdb called the 5' RACE reads again in MiXCR, with one record for every CDR3 protein. The sample lists about 340,000 distinct CDR3 sequences, 20% to 25% seen once, with roughly 23% in the top ten. Specimen: PBMCs or a T cell subset sorted from them (not recorded which). The receptors derive from a man aged 18 to 29 who had mild COVID-19 (a few samples of this study predate the infection). Cell type and time point are not known.

CDR3 DNA sequence: TGTGCCAGCTCGCGCACGGACGCCTACGAGCAGTACGTC. Residues: CASSRTDAYEQYV. The V gene is TRBV18, the J gene TRBJ2-7; no clear D. Germline V lookup: CDR1 KGHSH, CDR2 LQKENI. CDR3 length equals 13 residues. The V end was cut by 6 bases, the J end by 2 bases, with 11 bases between.

The sample holds many counts of this clonotype. This chain connects TRBV3-1 to TRBJ2-1; 10 bases match TRBD2. Germline CDR1 is LGHDT and CDR2 is YNNKEL (reference sequence). This CDR3 is 16 amino acids long. Unmatched junction bases numbered 8, after V lost 5 bases and J lost 4 bases. The CDR3 sequence is CASSSGSGGTYNEQFF. For the CDR3, the DNA is TGTGCCAGCAGCTCAGGTAGCGGGGGGACTTACAATGAGCAGTTCTTC.

This chain uses TRBV24-1 with TRBJ1-5; no firm D call. Germline assignment: CDR1 KGHDR and CDR2 SFDVKD. Trimming pared 4 bases from V and 4 bases from J, leaving 16 bases between. This CDR3 region has 16 residues. The CDR3 DNA is TGTGCCACCAGTGACTCCGGGAGGGCGAGAAATCAGCCCCAGCATTTT. Its protein is CATSDSGRARNQPQHF.

The chain carries TRBV24-1 and TRBJ1-1; D is uncertain. The CDR3 totals 12 residues. The V gene's germline CDR1 is KGHDR and CDR2 SFDVKD. The V end was cut by 2 bases, the J end by 8 bases, with 8 bases between. The CDR3 region has the DNA TGTGCCACCAGTGATTCAAGGCAAGAAGCTTTCTTT. Translation: CATSDSRQEAFF.

The J gene is TRBJ2-6, the V gene TRBV7-9; 8 bases fit TRBD1. CDR3 size: 18 residues. Unmatched junction bases numbered 7, after V lost 3 bases and J lost 0 bases. Germline assignment: CDR1 SEHNR and CDR2 FQNEAQ (reference sequence). The CDR3 reads CASSFSGQDRSGANVLTF. Written as DNA, the CDR3 is TGTGCCAGCAGCTTTTCGGGACAGGATCGCTCTGGGGCCAACGTCCTGACTTTC.

This clonotype was detected only a few times. The DNA of the CDR3 is TGTGCCAGCAGCACCGGGACAGCGTACAATGAGCAGTTCTTC. Its translation: CASSTGTAYNEQFF. This sequence joins TRBV7-6 and TRBJ2-1; 7 positions match TRBD1. The J segment lost 4 bases and the V segment lost 5 bases, leaving 5 bases of the junction unmatched. The CDR3 covers 14 residues. Germline V gene sequence: CDR1 SGHVS, CDR2 FNYEAQ.

This clonotype was counted only a few times. This chain uses TRBV11-2 with TRBJ2-1; 10 bases are a match to TRBD2. The CDR3 sequence is 17 residues long. Germline V gives CDR1 SGHAT, CDR2 FQNNGV. Germline trimming cut 5 bases from V and 2 bases from J; bases unmatched to any gene: 9. This chain's CDR3 is CASSPTISGGTYNEQFF. CDR3 DNA: TGTGCCAGCAGCCCGACTATTAGCGGGGGGACCTACAATGAGCAGTTCTTC.

CDR3 residues: CASSLFQGRNYGYTF. In nucleotides, the CDR3 is TGTGCCAGCAGTTTATTCCAGGGGAGAAACTATGGCTACACCTTC. This chain links TRBV27 with TRBJ1-2, with D possibly TRBD1 on 6 matching bases. The germline V gene encodes CDR1 MNHEY and CDR2 SMNVEV (reference sequence). V lost 1 base to trimming and J lost 2 bases, with 11 bases between them. The CDR3 runs 15 residues.

The sample holds a few counts of this clonotype. V gene TRBV7-2 combines with J gene TRBJ1-6, with a possible D match to TRBD1 (6 bases). This CDR3 region has 14 residues. Trimming cost V 7 bases and J 5 bases, with 12 bases left between them. The V gene's germline CDR1 is SGHTA and CDR2 FQGNSA. CDR3 nucleotide sequence: TGTGCCAGCATCCAAGGGGGAAATAATTCACCCCTCCACTTT. Translation gives CASIQGGNNSPLHF.

The chain links TRBV29-1 to TRBJ2-3, with a possible D match to TRBD1 (5 bases). The CDR3 has 13 residues. Germline V gene sequence: CDR1 SQVTM, CDR2 ANQGSEA. Trimming removed 6 bases from V and 4 bases from J, with 14 bases in between. This chain's CDR3 is CSVQPWGPDTQYF. CDR3 DNA sequence: TGCAGCGTCCAACCCTGGGGCCCAGATACGCAGTATTTT.

This chain joins TRBV12-3 or TRBV12-4 and TRBJ2-7; TRBD1 matches 8 bases. The length of the CDR3 is 13 residues. Trimming at V came to 8 bases and at J to 3 bases, leaving 6 bases not matched to a gene. CDR3 nucleotides: TGTGCCAGCGGGTACGACAGGGGCTACGAGCAGTACTTC. Translated, it gives CASGYDRGYEQYF.

This clonotype was seen a few times. The V and J genes are TRBV7-9 and TRBJ2-5; D could derive from TRBD1 or TRBD2 (5 bases each). The CDR3 covers 14 residues. CDR1 and CDR2 (germline): SEHNR, FQNEAQ (reference sequence). V gave up 8 bases and J gave up 5 bases, with 18 bases separating them. CDR3 sequence (DNA): TGTGCCAGCTGCGTGCCGGGGCCAGGGGAGACCCAGTACTTC. Translation gives CASCVPGPGETQYF.

This clonotype was seen more than once but under ten times. This chain uses TRBV7-9 with TRBJ2-3; 7 nucleotides agree with TRBD1. The CDR3 is 16 residues long. V dropped 5 bases and J dropped 4; count of bases not matched to a gene: 12. Germline loops: CDR1 SEHNR, CDR2 FQNEAQ (reference sequence). CDR3 loop: CASSGRQGRFPDTQYF. CDR3 sequence (DNA): TGTGCCAGCAGCGGGCGACAGGGAAGGTTCCCAGATACGCAGTATTTT. The full variable domain, with the rest looked up from reference TRBV7-9 and TRBJ2-3, is DTGVSQNPRHKITKRGQNVTFRCDPISEHNRLYWYRQTLGQGPEFLTYFQNEAQLEKSRLLSDRFSAERPKGSFSTLEIQRTEQGDSAMYLCASSGRQGRFPDTQYFGPGTRLTVL.

Ten or more counts support this clonotype. The chain couples TRBV7-9 to TRBJ1-4, with 10 bases aligning to TRBD1. The CDR3 covers 15 residues. J gave up 8 bases and V 4 bases, and 7 bases lay outside the gene matches. Per the germline V gene, CDR1 is SEHNR and CDR2 is FQNEAQ (reference sequence). The CDR3 spells CASSSPGQGIEKLFF. The CDR3 DNA is TGTGCCAGCAGCTCGCCGGGACAGGGGATCGAAAAACTGTTTTTT. Variable domain in full (rest from reference TRBV7-9 and TRBJ1-4): DTGVSQNPRHKITKRGQNVTFRCDPISEHNRLYWYRQTLGQGPEFLTYFQNEAQLEKSRLLSDRFSAERPKGSFSTLEIQRTEQGDSAMYLCASSSPGQGIEKLFFGSGTQLSVL.

The chain couples TRBV29-1 to TRBJ2-3; 7 bases fit TRBD2. Germline V lookup: CDR1 SQVTM, CDR2 ANQGSEA. V was clipped by 6 bases and J by 2 bases; unmatched bases: 11. This CDR3 has 15 residues. The CDR3 sequence: CSVHLSGFVTDTQYF. The CDR3 nucleotides read TGCAGCGTCCACCTTAGCGGGTTCGTCACAGATACGCAGTATTTT.

This clonotype was recorded many times. The chain links TRBV7-6 to TRBJ2-7; a weak D match, TRBD1 (5 bases). The germline gives CDR1 SGHVS, CDR2 FNYEAQ. This CDR3 region has 13 residues. The CDR3 sequence: CASSLGQGDEQYV. CDR3 DNA sequence: TGTGCCAGCAGTTTAGGGCAGGGCGACGAGCAGTACGTC.

This clonotype was counted only a few times. The chain carries TRBV7-9 and TRBJ2-1; TRBD2 matches 16 bases. Germline-derived CDR1 and CDR2 are SEHNR and FQNEAQ (reference sequence). With 5 bases clipped from V and 9 bases from J, the junction kept 10 bases outside the gene matches. The CDR3 sequence is 17 residues long. CDR3 DNA: TGTGCCAGCAGCCCCTCCGGGACTAGCGGGGGGGTGGGTGAGCAGTTCTTC. Translated, it gives CASSPSGTSGGVGEQFF. Looking up the rest from reference TRBV7-9 and TRBJ2-1 gives the full variable domain: DTGVSQNPRHKITKRGQNVTFRCDPISEHNRLYWYRQTLGQGPEFLTYFQNEAQLEKSRLLSDRFSAERPKGSFSTLEIQRTEQGDSAMYLCASSPSGTSGGVGEQFFGPGTRLTVL.

This rearrangement joins TRBV2 to TRBJ2-1; tentatively, D is TRBD1 or TRBD2 (5 bases each). Germline-derived CDR1 and CDR2 are SNHLY and FYNNEI. The CDR3 has 13 amino acids. Between the trimmed V and J ends, which lost 7 bases and 12 bases, there was a span of 19 bases. The CDR3: CASNTSPRDVQFF. The CDR3 DNA sequence: TGTGCCAGCAATACAAGCCCCCGGGACGTGCAGTTCTTC. Drawing the rest from reference TRBV2 and TRBJ2-1, the complete variable domain is EPEVTQTPSHQVTQMGQEVILRCVPISNHLYFYWYRQILGQKVEFLVSFYNNEISEKSEIFDDQFSVERPDGSNFTLKIRSTKLEDSAMYFCASNTSPRDVQFFGPGTRLTVL.

This clonotype has a handful of counts. The chain uses TRBV2 and TRBJ2-1; a possible D gene is TRBD2 (5 bases). The CDR3 covers 15 residues. V gave up 8 bases and J gave up 0 bases, with 14 bases separating them. Germline lookup yields CDR1 SNHLY and CDR2 FYNNEI. The CDR3 protein is CASGSPRSSYNEQFF. The CDR3 bases are TGTGCCAGCGGGAGTCCCCGAAGCTCCTACAATGAGCAGTTCTTC. Full variable domain (remainder filled in from reference TRBV2 and TRBJ2-1): EPEVTQTPSHQVTQMGQEVILRCVPISNHLYFYWYRQILGQKVEFLVSFYNNEISEKSEIFDDQFSVERPDGSNFTLKIRSTKLEDSAMYFCASGSPRSSYNEQFFGPGTRLTVL.

This clonotype was picked up one time. At one of its ends the junction is not consistent with the germline gene, which may arise from a read error. This chain uses TRBV30 with TRBJ2-1, with 7 bases fitting TRBD2. This CDR3 region has 16 residues. Germline loops: CDR1 GTSNPN, CDR2 SVGIG (reference sequence). The CDR3 loop reads CAWSKAARGVGNEKFF. The DNA for the CDR3 is TGTGCCTGGAGTAAGGCGGCCCGGGGGGTTGGCAATGAGAAGTTCTTC.

J is TRBJ2-5 and V is TRBV18; D is unresolved. Trimming left V 3 bases short and J 3 bases short, with 11 bases between. Per germline, CDR1 KGHSH and CDR2 LQKENI. The length of the CDR3 is 14 residues. The CDR3 region is CASSPIGPKETQYF. The CDR3 DNA reads TGTGCCAGCTCACCGATCGGACCGAAAGAGACCCAGTACTTC.

The chain is built from TRBV12-3 or TRBV12-4 and TRBJ2-3, with unresolved D. The CDR3 sequence is 11 residues long. The germline V and J ends were trimmed by 5 bases and 11 bases, with 11 bases remaining between them. This CDR3 is CASSILRLQYF. In DNA form, the CDR3 reads TGTGCCAGCAGTATACTTAGGCTGCAGTATTTT.

Only one count was recorded for this clonotype. This chain connects TRBV3-1 to TRBJ2-7, with TRBD1 matching 7 bases. The junction had 1 base not matched to a gene; V was cut back by 2 bases and J by 3 bases. The CDR3 totals 13 residues. Germline V CDR1 and CDR2: LGHDT, YNNKEL (reference sequence). In nucleotides, the CDR3 is TGTGCCAGCAGCCAACAGGGGGACTACGAGCAGTACTTC. Translated: CASSQQGDYEQYF.

The chain combines TRBV6-5 with TRBJ1-2; no reliable D call. V shed 6 bases and J shed 0 bases, with 8 bases lying between them. The CDR3 runs to 13 residues. Germline CDR1 is MNHEY and CDR2 is SVGAGI. The CDR3 here is CASRISANYGYTF. For the CDR3, the DNA is TGTGCCAGCAGAATATCTGCTAACTATGGCTACACCTTC.

The rearrangement uses TRBV27 and TRBJ2-3; no firm D call. The CDR3 has 18 residues. Per the germline V gene, CDR1 is MNHEY and CDR2 is SMNVEV (reference sequence). Trimming left V 0 bases short and J 2 bases short, with 18 bases between. In DNA form, the CDR3 reads TGTGCCAGCAGTTTATCCCTCGGTGGGCGGTGTTCCACAGATACGCAGTATTTT. Its protein is CASSLSLGGRCSTDTQYF.

This clonotype was seen a handful of times. CDR3 sequence (DNA): TGTGCCAGCAGCTTAGGAGGAGGGGAGACGGAGACCCAGTACTTC. As protein: CASSLGGGETETQYF. This chain connects TRBV7-6 to TRBJ2-5; TRBD2 might be the D (6 bases). This CDR3 contains 15 residues. From germline, CDR1 is SGHVS and CDR2 FNYEAQ. The germline V and J ends were trimmed by 1 base and 5 bases, with 14 bases remaining between them.

The chain is built from TRBV6-5 and TRBJ1-2; the D gene is possibly TRBD1 (5 bases). Germline loops: CDR1 MNHEY, CDR2 SVGAGI. V lost 0 bases to trimming and J lost 4 bases, with 12 bases between them. The CDR3 is made up of 15 amino acids. CDR3 in amino acids: CASSYSAGGIYGYTF. The CDR3 DNA reads as TGTGCCAGCAGTTACTCAGCCGGGGGTATCTATGGCTACACCTTC.